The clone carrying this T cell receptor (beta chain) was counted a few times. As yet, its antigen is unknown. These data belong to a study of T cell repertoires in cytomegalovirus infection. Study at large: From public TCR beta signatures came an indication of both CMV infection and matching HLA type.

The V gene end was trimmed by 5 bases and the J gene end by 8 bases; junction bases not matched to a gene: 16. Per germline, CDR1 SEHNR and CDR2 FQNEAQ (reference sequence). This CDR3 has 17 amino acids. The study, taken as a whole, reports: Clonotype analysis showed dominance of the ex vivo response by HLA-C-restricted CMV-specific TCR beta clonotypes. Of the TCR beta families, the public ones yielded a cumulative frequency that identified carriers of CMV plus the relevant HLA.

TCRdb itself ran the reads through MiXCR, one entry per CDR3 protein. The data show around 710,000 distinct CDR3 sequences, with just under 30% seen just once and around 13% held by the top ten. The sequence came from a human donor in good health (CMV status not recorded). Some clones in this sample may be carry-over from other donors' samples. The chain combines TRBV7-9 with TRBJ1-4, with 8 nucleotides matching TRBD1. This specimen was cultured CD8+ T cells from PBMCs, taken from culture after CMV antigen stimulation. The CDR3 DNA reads TGTGCCAGCAGCGGTGACCTCGTGACAGGGGCAAAGGAAAAACTGTTTTTT. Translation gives CASSGDLVTGAKEKLFF.